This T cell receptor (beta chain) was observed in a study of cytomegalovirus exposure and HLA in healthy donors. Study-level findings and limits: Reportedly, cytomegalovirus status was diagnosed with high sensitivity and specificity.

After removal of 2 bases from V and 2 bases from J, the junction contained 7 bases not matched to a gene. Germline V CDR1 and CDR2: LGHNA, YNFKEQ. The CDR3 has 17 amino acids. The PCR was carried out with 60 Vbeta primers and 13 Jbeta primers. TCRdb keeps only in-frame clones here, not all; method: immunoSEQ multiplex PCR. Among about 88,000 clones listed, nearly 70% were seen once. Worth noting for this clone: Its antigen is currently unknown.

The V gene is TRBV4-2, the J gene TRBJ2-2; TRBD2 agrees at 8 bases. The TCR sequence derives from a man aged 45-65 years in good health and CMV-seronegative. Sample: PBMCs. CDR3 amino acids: CASSQYHSGANTGELFF. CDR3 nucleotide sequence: TGTGCCAGCAGCCAATACCATAGCGGGGCTAACACCGGGGAGCTGTTTTTT.